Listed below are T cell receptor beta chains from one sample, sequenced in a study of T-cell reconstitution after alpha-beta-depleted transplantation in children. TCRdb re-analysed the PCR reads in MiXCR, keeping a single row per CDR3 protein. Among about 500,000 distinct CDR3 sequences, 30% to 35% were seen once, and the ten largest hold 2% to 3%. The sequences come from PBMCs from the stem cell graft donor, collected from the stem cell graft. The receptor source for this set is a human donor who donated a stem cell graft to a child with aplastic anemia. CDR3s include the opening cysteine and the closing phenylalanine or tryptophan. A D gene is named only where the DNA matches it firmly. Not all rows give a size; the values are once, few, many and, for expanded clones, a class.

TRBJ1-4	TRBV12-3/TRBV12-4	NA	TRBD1	TGTGCCAGCAGTCATGACAGGGCAGTTGCAACTAATGAAAAACTGTTTTTT	CASSHDRAVATNEKLFF
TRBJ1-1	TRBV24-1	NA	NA	TGTGCCACCAGTGGGCCCGGACAGACGAACACTGAAGCTTTCTTT	CATSGPGQTNTEAFF
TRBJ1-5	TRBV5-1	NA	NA	TGCGCCAGCAGCTTGGGTGCAGGGGAGAGCAATCAGCCCCAGCATTTT	CASSLGAGESNQPQHF
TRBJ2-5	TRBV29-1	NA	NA	TGCAGCGTTGAAGATCCACGGGGTATGGAGACCCAGTACTTC	CSVEDPRGMETQYF
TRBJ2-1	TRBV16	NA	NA	TGTGCCAGCAGCCATTTCGTTCAGGGTGAGCAGTTCTTC	CASSHFVQGEQFF
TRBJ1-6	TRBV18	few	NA	TGTGCCAGCTCACCACCGGATTCACCCCTCCACTTT	CASSPPDSPLHF
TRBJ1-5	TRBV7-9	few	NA	TGTGCCATCACTGCCGCTGGGGGCAATCAGCCCCAGCATTTT	CAITAAGGNQPQHF
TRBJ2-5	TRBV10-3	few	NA	TGTGCCATCAGCCAGGGGGGGGCCACCCTCCAAGAGACCCAGTACTTC	CAISQGGATLQETQYF
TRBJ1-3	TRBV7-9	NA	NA	TGTGCCAGCAGCCTTTCCGGGACGGACTCTGGAAACACCATATATTTT	CASSLSGTDSGNTIYF
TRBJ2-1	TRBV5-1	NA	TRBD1	TGCGCCAGCAGCTTGGTTCCGACAGGGGTGGGCTACAATGAGCAGTTCTTC	CASSLVPTGVGYNEQFF
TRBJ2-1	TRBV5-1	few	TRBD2	TGCGCCAGCAGCAGGCATGGGACTAGCGTCGTAGGTGAGAACAATGAGCAGTTCTTC	CASSRHGTSVVGENNEQFF